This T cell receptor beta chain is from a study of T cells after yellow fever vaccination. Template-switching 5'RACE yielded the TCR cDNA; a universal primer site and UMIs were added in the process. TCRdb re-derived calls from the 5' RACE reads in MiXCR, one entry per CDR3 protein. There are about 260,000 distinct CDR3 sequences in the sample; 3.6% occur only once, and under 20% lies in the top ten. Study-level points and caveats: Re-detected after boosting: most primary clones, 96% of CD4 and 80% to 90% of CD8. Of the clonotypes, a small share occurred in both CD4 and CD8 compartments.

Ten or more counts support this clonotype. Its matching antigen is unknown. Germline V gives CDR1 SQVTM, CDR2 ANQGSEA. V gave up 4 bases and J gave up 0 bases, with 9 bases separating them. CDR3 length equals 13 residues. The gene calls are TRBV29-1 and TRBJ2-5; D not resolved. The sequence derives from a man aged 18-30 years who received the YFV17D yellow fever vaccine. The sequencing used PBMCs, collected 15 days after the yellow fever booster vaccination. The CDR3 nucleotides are TGCAGCGTTGCTGGACGGTACCAAGAGACCCAGTACTTC. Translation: CSVAGRYQETQYF. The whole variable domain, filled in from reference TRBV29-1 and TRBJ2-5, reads SAVISQKPSRDICQRGTSLTIQCQVDSQVTMMFWYRQQPGQSLTLIATANQGSEATYESGFVIDKFPISRPNLTFSTLTVSNMSPEDSSIYLCSVAGRYQETQYFGPGTRLLVL.